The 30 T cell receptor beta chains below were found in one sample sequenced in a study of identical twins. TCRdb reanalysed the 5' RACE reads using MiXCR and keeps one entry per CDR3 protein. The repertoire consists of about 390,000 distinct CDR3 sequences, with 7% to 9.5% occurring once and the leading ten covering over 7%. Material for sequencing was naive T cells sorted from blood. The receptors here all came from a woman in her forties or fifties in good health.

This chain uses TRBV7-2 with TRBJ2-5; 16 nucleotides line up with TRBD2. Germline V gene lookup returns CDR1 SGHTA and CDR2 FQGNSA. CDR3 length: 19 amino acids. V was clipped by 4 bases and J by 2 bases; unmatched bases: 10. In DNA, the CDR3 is TGTGCCAGCAGCTCTCCGGGACTAGCGGGAGGGTGGGGACAAGAGACCCAGTACTTC. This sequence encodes CASSSPGLAGGWGQETQYF.

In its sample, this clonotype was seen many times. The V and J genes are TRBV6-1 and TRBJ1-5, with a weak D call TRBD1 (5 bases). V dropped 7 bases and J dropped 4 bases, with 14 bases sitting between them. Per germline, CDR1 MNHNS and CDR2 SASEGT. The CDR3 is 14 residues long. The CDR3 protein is CASTGTLENQPQHF. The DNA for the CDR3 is TGTGCCAGCACGGGGACCCTTGAAAATCAGCCCCAGCATTTT.

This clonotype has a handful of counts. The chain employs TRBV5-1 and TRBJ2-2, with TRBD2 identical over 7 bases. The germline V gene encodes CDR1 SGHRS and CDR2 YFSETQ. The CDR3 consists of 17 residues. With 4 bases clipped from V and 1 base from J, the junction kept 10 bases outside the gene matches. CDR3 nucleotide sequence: TGCGCCAGCAGCCCCCTTGGGGCTAGCGGGAACACCGGGGAGCTGTTTTTT. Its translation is CASSPLGASGNTGELFF.

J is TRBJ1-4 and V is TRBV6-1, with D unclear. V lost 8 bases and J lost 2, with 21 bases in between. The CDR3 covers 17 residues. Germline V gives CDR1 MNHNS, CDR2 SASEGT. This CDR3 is CASRRTGGRSTNEKLFF. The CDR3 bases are TGTGCCAGCCGACGGACTGGAGGGCGGTCCACTAATGAAAAACTGTTTTTT.

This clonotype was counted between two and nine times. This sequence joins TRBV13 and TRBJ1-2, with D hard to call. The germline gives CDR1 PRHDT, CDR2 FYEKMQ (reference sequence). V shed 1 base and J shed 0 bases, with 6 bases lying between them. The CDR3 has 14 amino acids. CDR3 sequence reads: CASSLARANYGYTF. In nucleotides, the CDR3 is TGTGCCAGCAGCTTAGCCAGAGCTAACTATGGCTACACCTTC. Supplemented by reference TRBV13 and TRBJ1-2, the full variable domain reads AAGVIQSPRHLIKEKRETATLKCYPIPRHDTVYWYQQGPGQDPQFLISFYEKMQSDKGSIPDRFSAQQFSDYHSELNMSSLELGDSALYFCASSLARANYGYTFGSGTRLTVV.

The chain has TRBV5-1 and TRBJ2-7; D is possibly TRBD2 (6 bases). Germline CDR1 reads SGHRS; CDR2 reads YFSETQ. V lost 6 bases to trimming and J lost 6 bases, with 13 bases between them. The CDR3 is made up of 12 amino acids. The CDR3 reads CASTYTGGEQYF. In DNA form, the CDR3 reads TGCGCCAGCACCTATACCGGGGGCGAGCAGTACTTC.

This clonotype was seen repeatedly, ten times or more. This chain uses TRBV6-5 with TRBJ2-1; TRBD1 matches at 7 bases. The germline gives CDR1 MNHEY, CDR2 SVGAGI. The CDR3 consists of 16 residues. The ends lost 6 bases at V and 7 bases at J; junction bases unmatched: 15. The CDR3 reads CASSVTTGTDVNEQFF. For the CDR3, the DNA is TGTGCCAGCAGCGTGACCACCGGGACAGATGTAAATGAGCAGTTCTTC.

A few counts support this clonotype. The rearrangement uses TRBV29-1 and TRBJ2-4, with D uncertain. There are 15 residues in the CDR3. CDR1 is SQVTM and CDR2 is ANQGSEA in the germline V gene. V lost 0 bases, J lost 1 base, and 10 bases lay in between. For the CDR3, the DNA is TGCAGCGTTGAAGATCCCGCGATTGCCAAAAACATTCAGTACTTC. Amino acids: CSVEDPAIAKNIQYF.

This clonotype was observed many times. In DNA, the CDR3 is TGTGCCACCAGTGATCTCGACAGGGGGAACACCGGGGAGCTGTTTTTT. Protein: CATSDLDRGNTGELFF. The chain combines TRBV24-1 with TRBJ2-2, with 8 bases aligning to TRBD1. CDR3 length: 16 residues. With 3 bases clipped from V and 1 base from J, the junction kept 3 bases outside the gene matches. Germline assignment: CDR1 KGHDR and CDR2 SFDVKD.

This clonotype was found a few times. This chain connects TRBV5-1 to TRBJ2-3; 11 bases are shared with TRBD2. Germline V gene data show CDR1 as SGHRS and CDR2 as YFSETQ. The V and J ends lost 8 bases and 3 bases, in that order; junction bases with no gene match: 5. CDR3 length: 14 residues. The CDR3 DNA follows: TGCGCCAGTGCGACTAGCGGGATGACAGATACGCAGTATTTT. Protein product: CASATSGMTDTQYF.

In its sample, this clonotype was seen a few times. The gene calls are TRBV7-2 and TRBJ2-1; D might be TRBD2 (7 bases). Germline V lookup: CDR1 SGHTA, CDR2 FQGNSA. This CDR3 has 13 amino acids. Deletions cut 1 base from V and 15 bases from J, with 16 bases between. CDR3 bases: TGTGCCAGCAGCTTAGGAGGGAGGGACACAACGTTCTTC. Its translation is CASSLGGRDTTFF.

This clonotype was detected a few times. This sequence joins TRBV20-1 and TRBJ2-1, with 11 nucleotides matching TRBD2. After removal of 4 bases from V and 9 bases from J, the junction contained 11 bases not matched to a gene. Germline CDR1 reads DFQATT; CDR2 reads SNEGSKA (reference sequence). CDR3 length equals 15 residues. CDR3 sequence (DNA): TGCAGTGCTATTTCAACTAGCGGGAGTGGAGGTGAGCAGTTCTTC. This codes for CSAISTSGSGGEQFF.

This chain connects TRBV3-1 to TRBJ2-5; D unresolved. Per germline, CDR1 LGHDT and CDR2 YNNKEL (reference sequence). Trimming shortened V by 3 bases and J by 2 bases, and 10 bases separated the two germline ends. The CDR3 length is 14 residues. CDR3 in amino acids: CASSHLARQETQYF. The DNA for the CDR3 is TGTGCCAGCAGCCATTTAGCCAGGCAAGAGACCCAGTACTTC.

The CDR3 region is CASSSLAGVKDEQYF. The CDR3 nucleotides are TGTGCCAGCAGCTCCCTAGCGGGAGTAAAAGACGAGCAGTACTTC. The chain carries TRBV5-5 and TRBJ2-7; 10 nucleotides line up with TRBD2. The germline gives CDR1 SGHKS, CDR2 YYEKEE (reference sequence). Trimming took 3 bases from V and 5 from J; bases not matched to a gene: 8. This CDR3 has 15 amino acids.

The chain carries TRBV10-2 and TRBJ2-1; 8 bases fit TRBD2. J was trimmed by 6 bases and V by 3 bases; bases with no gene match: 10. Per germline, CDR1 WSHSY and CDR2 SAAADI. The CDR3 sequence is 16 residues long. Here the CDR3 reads CASSDWKGLGGNEQFF. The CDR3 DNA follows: TGCGCCAGCAGTGATTGGAAGGGACTAGGCGGCAATGAGCAGTTCTTC.

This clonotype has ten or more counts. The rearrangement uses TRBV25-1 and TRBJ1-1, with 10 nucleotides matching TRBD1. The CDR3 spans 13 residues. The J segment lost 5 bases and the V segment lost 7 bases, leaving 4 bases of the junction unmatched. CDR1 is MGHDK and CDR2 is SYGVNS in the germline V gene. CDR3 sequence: CASIRDRGTEAFF. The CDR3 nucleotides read TGTGCCAGCATTCGGGACAGGGGTACTGAAGCTTTCTTT.

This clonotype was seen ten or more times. CDR3 DNA sequence: TGTGCCAGCAGCGACACAGATACGCAGTATTTT. It encodes CASSDTDTQYF. J is TRBJ2-3 and V is TRBV2; D is uncertain. Germline CDR1 reads SNHLY; CDR2 reads FYNNEI. V shed 6 bases and J shed 2 bases, with 3 bases lying between them. The length of the CDR3 is 11 residues.

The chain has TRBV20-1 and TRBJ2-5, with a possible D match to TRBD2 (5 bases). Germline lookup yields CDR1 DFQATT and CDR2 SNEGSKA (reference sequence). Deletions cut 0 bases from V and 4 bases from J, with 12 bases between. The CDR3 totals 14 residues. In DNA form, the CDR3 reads TGCAGTGCTAGAGATGACCTAGCAGGAGAGACCCAGTACTTC. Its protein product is CSARDDLAGETQYF.

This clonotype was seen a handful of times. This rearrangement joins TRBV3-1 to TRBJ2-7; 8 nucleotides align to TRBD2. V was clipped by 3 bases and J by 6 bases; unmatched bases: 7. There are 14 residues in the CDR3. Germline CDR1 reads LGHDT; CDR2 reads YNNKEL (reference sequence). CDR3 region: CASSQSGSAFEQYF. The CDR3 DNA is TGTGCCAGCAGCCAGAGCGGGAGCGCTTTCGAGCAGTACTTC.

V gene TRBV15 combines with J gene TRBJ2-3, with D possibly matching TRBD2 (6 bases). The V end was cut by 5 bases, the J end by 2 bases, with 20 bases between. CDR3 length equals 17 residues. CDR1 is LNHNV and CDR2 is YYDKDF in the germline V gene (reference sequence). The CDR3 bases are TGTGCCACCAGCTCCTCCGGGGGATTAGCTAACACAGATACGCAGTATTTT. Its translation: CATSSSGGLANTDTQYF.

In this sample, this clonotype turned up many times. As DNA, the CDR3 is TGCAGTGCTAGAGATTATCTTGGGACAGGGCCTTACGAGCAGTACTTC. Its protein is CSARDYLGTGPYEQYF. V is TRBV20-1 and J is TRBJ2-7; 9 bases map to TRBD1. The CDR3 is made up of 16 amino acids. In germline, CDR1 is DFQATT, CDR2 SNEGSKA (reference sequence). V dropped 0 bases and J dropped 4; count of bases not matched to a gene: 10.

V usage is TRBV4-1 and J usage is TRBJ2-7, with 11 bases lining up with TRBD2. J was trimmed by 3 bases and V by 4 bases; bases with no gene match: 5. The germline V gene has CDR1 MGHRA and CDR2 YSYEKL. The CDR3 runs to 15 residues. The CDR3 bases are TGCGCCAGCAGCCCGCCGACTAGCGGGAACTACGAGCAGTACTTC. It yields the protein CASSPPTSGNYEQYF.

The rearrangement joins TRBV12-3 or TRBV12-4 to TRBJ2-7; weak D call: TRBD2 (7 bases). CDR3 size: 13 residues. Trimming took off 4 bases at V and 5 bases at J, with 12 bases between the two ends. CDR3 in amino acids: CASSSGGGDEQYV. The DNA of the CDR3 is TGTGCCAGCAGTTCGGGGGGCGGGGACGAGCAGTACGTC.

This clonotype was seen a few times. CDR3 amino acids: CASSSQGQVVVYGYTF. CDR3 DNA: TGTGCCAGCAGCTCTCAGGGGCAGGTGGTCGTCTATGGCTACACCTTC. The V gene is TRBV7-9, the J gene TRBJ1-2, with TRBD1 as a possible D gene (6 bases). V lost 4 bases, J lost 4 bases, and 19 bases lay in between. The CDR3 extends over 16 amino acids. The germline V gene has CDR1 SEHNR and CDR2 FQNEAQ (reference sequence).

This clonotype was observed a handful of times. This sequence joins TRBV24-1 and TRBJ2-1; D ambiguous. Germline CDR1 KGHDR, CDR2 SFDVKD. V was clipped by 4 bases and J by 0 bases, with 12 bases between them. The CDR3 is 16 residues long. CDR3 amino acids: CATSDRVLTSYNEQFF. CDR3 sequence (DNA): TGTGCCACCAGTGACCGGGTCCTAACCTCCTACAATGAGCAGTTCTTC.

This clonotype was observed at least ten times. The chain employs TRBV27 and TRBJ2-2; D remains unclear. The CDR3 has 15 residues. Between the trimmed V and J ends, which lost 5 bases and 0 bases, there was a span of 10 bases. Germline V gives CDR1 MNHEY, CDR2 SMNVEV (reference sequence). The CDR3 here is CASSLNGANTGELFF. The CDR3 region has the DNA TGTGCCAGCAGTCTAAACGGCGCGAACACCGGGGAGCTGTTTTTT.

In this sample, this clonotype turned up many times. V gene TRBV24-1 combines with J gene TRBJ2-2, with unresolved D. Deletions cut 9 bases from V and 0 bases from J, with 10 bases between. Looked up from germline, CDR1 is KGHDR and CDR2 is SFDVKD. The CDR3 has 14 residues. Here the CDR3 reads CATCSQANTGELFF. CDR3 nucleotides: TGTGCCACCTGTTCGCAGGCGAACACCGGGGAGCTGTTTTTT.

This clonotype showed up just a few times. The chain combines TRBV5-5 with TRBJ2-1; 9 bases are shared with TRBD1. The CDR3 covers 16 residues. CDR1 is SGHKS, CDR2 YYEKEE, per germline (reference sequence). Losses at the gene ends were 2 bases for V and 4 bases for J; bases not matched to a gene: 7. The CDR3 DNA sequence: TGTGCCAGCAGCTTTGGGTGGGACAGGGCGTACAATGAGCAGTTCTTC. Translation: CASSFGWDRAYNEQFF. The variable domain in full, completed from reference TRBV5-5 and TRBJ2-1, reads DAGVTQSPTHLIKTRGQQVTLRCSPISGHKSVSWYQQVLGQGPQFIFQYYEKEERGRGNFPDRFSARQFPNYSSELNVNALLLGDSALYLCASSFGWDRAYNEQFFGPGTRLTVL.

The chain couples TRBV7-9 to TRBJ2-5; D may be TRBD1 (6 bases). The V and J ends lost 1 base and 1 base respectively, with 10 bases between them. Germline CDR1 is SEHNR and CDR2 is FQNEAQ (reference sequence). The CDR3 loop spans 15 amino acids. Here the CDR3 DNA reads TGTGCCAGCAGCTTAGTGGGACACCTCCAAGAGACCCAGTACTTC. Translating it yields CASSLVGHLQETQYF.

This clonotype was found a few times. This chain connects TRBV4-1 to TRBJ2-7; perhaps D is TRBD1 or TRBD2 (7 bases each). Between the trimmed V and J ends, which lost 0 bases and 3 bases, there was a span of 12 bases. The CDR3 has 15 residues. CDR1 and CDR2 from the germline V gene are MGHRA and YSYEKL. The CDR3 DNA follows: TGCGCCAGCAGCCAAGAGGGAGGGGACAGCTACGAGCAGTACTTC. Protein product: CASSQEGGDSYEQYF.